This entry lists 28 T cell receptor beta chains sequenced from one sample in a study of blood T cell repertoires in COVID-19 (dated by TCRdb to the early 2020s). Library preparation used the immunoSEQ multiplex PCR assay. TCRdb limited this immuneACCESS table to in-frame rearrangements with V and J called. A share of clones is missing; checked studies link under half to unresolved V genes, and the rest is unexplained. The sample table records 50,000 to 60,000 clones; 85% of these occur just once. Clones ranked in the top ten supply 10% to 15% of the sample. The sequencing sample was made of peripheral blood. These receptors were collected from a human donor in a cohort sampled during active COVID-19.

This chain connects TRBV15 to TRBJ1-1; tentative D call: TRBD1 (6 bases). Between the trimmed V and J ends, which lost 0 bases and 6 bases, there was a span of 8 bases. The CDR3 is 13 amino acids. In germline, CDR1 is LNHNV, CDR2 YYDKDF (reference sequence). The CDR3 DNA follows: TGTGCCACCAGCAGAGAGGGGGCCGCTGAAGCTTTCTTT. As protein: CATSREGAAEAFF.

This clone is a singleton in its sample. The chain recombines TRBV28 with TRBJ1-2; weak D call: TRBD1 (6 bases). CDR1 and CDR2 from the germline V gene are MDHEN and SYDVKM. V lost 4 bases, J lost 14 bases, and 26 bases lay in between. The CDR3 length is 15 residues. The CDR3 sequence is CASSSPRGQGPSQTF. The CDR3 DNA follows: TGTGCCAGCAGTTCCCCCCGGGGACAAGGGCCATCTCAAACCTTC.

The V and J genes are TRBV24-1 and TRBJ1-2; the match to TRBD1 covers 10 bases. The V gene end was trimmed by 5 bases and the J gene end by 4 bases; junction bases not matched to a gene: 9. The CDR3 sequence is 16 residues long. Germline lookup yields CDR1 KGHDR and CDR2 SFDVKD. CDR3 residues: CATSASDRGQGYGYTF. Written as DNA, the CDR3 is TGTGCCACCAGTGCATCCGACAGGGGGCAGGGCTATGGCTACACCTTC.

This clone has a single count. The rearrangement joins TRBV2 to TRBJ1-2; weak D call: TRBD1 (6 bases). Germline CDR1 and CDR2: SNHLY and FYNNEI. CDR3 length: 12 residues. V lost 7 bases to trimming and J lost 5 bases, with 11 bases between them. The CDR3 nucleotides are TGTGCCAGCAATGCAGGACAGTATGGCTACACCTTC. It translates to CASNAGQYGYTF.

The chain couples TRBV11-3 to TRBJ2-4, with 7 bases aligning to TRBD2. CDR3 length: 14 amino acids. The germline V gene encodes CDR1 SGHNT and CDR2 YENEEA. V gave up 4 bases and J gave up 0 bases; unmatched junction bases: 0. Here the CDR3 DNA reads TGTGCCAGCAGCTGGGGGGGAGCCAAAAACATTCAGTACTTC. Translated, it gives CASSWGGAKNIQYF.

V gene TRBV7-2 combines with J gene TRBJ2-7, with D hard to call. Trimming removed 2 bases from V and 1 base from J, with 12 bases in between. The CDR3 contains 15 residues. CDR1 SGHTA and CDR2 FQGNSA come from the germline V gene. CDR3 DNA sequence: TGTGCCAGCAGCTTAATGGGCGCTGATTCCTACGAGCAGTACTTC. Translation gives CASSLMGADSYEQYF.

This clone occurred a few times. This chain's CDR3 is CSVGQTYEQYF. CDR3 coding DNA: TGCAGCGTTGGACAGACCTACGAGCAGTACTTC. The V and J genes are TRBV29-1 and TRBJ2-7, with D possibly being TRBD1 (5 bases). V was pared by 4 bases and J by 2 bases, with 6 bases between. CDR1 and CDR2 (germline): SQVTM, ANQGSEA. The length of the CDR3 is 11 residues.

This chain connects TRBV7-9 to TRBJ2-5, with TRBD1 matching 7 bases. The CDR3 length is 15 residues. V was pared by 2 bases and J by 5 bases, with 8 bases of the junction left unmatched. CDR1 SEHNR and CDR2 FQNEAQ come from the germline V gene (reference sequence). CDR3 region: CASSLKGGGRETQYF. CDR3 sequence (DNA): TGTGCCAGCAGCTTAAAAGGGGGCGGTAGGGAGACCCAGTACTTC.

The genes are TRBV6-5 and TRBJ1-1, with 7 bases identical to TRBD1. Unmatched junction bases numbered 8, after V lost 6 bases and J lost 4 bases. The CDR3 spans 14 residues. CDR1 is MNHEY and CDR2 is SVGAGI in the germline V gene. The CDR3 DNA is TGTGCCAGCAGCCAGGACAGGCCGGCCACTGAAGCTTTCTTT. Protein sequence: CASSQDRPATEAFF.

V gene TRBV5-6 combines with J gene TRBJ2-7; 10 nucleotides agree with TRBD1. Germline-derived CDR1 and CDR2 are SGHDT and YYEEEE. The junction had 7 bases not matched to a gene; V was cut back by 1 base and J by 3 bases. This CDR3 is 16 amino acids long. The DNA of the CDR3 is TGTGCCAGCAGCTTGTCCGAGGGACAGGGGTTCTACGAGCAGTACTTC. Translated, it gives CASSLSEGQGFYEQYF.

The V call is TRBV19, the J call TRBJ2-7; TRBD2 matches at 10 bases. Trimming cost V 4 bases and J 1 base; bases outside gene matches: 10. The length of the CDR3 is 17 residues. The germline CDR1 and CDR2 sequences are LNHDA and SQIVND (reference sequence). CDR3 region: CASSKGLAVGGSYEQYF. The CDR3 nucleotides are TGTGCCAGTAGTAAAGGACTAGCGGTCGGAGGGTCCTACGAGCAGTACTTC.

This chain joins TRBV20-1 and TRBJ2-1; D is unresolved. The CDR3 loop spans 10 amino acids. The ends were cut back, 5 bases at V and 12 bases at J, with 11 bases in the middle. Per the germline V gene, CDR1 is DFQATT and CDR2 is SNEGSKA (reference sequence). CDR3 protein: CSAPQRGQFF. CDR3 DNA: TGCAGTGCTCCCCAGCGAGGGCAGTTCTTC.

The V gene is TRBV6-5, the J gene TRBJ1-1; the D gene is possibly TRBD1 (5 bases). There are 13 residues in the CDR3. Per the germline V gene, CDR1 is MNHEY and CDR2 is SVGAGI. V was trimmed by 8 bases and J by 0 bases, leaving 10 bases between them. The CDR3: CASQTAMNTEAFF. In nucleotides, the CDR3 is TGTGCCAGCCAGACAGCCATGAACACTGAAGCTTTCTTT.

This chain connects TRBV11-1 to TRBJ1-2; D not resolved. CDR1 and CDR2 (germline): SGHAT, FQDESV (reference sequence). V was trimmed by 7 bases and J by 4 bases, leaving 13 bases between them. This CDR3 comprises 13 residues. The CDR3 loop is CASNGLGSYGYTF. The CDR3 nucleotides are TGTGCCAGCAACGGACTGGGGAGCTATGGCTACACCTTC.

The J gene is TRBJ2-1, the V gene TRBV20-1, with D uncertain. Trimming cost V 3 bases and J 8 bases, with 20 bases left between them. Germline CDR1 DFQATT, CDR2 SNEGSKA (reference sequence). This CDR3 has 15 residues. The CDR3 nucleotides are TGCAGTGCTAGTTCGGCGGCAGCCCCTATAGATGAGCAGTTCTTC. Protein sequence: CSASSAAAPIDEQFF.

The V gene is TRBV2, the J gene TRBJ2-7; perhaps TRBD2 as D (6 bases). Per the germline V gene, CDR1 is SNHLY and CDR2 is FYNNEI. V lost 3 bases and J lost 4, with 7 bases in between. CDR3 length: 12 residues. In DNA, the CDR3 is TGTGCCAGCAGTGAGGCGGGGTACGAGCAGTACTTC. Its translation is CASSEAGYEQYF.

This clone was counted a few times. This chain connects TRBV18 to TRBJ2-7, with D unresolved. CDR1 is KGHSH, CDR2 LQKENI, per germline. The ends were cut back, 4 bases at V and 0 bases at J, with 4 bases in the middle. The CDR3 totals 12 residues. Here the CDR3 DNA reads TGTGCCAGCTCACGCAGCTCCTACGAGCAGTACTTC. Translated: CASSRSSYEQYF.

The rearrangement joins TRBV3-1 (or the pseudogene TRBV3-2) to TRBJ2-1, with TRBD2 identical over 11 bases. This CDR3 is 15 amino acids long. Looked up from germline, CDR1 is LGHDT and CDR2 is YNNKEL (reference sequence). V was clipped by 0 bases and J by 7 bases; unmatched bases: 2. For the CDR3, the DNA is TGTGCCAGCAGCCAAGACGGGACTAGCGGTAATGAGCAGTTCTTC. It yields the protein CASSQDGTSGNEQFF.

This rearrangement joins TRBV6-5 to TRBJ1-5; D is possibly TRBD1 (5 bases). Germline CDR1 MNHEY, CDR2 SVGAGI. V was pared by 5 bases and J by 9 bases, with 17 bases between. CDR3 length: 14 amino acids. CDR3 in DNA: TGTGCCAGCAGTCCTGGGGCCGTAGGCTCGCCCCAGCATTTT. Translated, it gives CASSPGAVGSPQHF.

By frequency in the sample, this clone is medium-sized. The chain has TRBV5-1 and TRBJ2-5; D is undetermined. V was trimmed by 0 bases and J by 2 bases, leaving 11 bases between them. The germline V gene encodes CDR1 SGHRS and CDR2 YFSETQ. The CDR3 spans 15 residues. The CDR3 sequence: CASSLGGANQETQYF. The CDR3 region has the DNA TGCGCCAGCAGCTTGGGCGGCGCCAATCAAGAGACCCAGTACTTC.

This rearrangement joins TRBV12-5 to TRBJ2-2, with 8 bases that match TRBD2. V trimming: 6 bases; J trimming: 0 bases; junction bases outside the gene matches: 6. Looked up from germline, CDR1 is LGHNT and CDR2 is FRNRAP. This CDR3 comprises 16 residues. The CDR3, as DNA: TGTGCTAGTGGCCCTACTAGCGGAGCGAACACCGGGGAGCTGTTTTTT. Its translation is CASGPTSGANTGELFF.

V is TRBV7-8 and J is TRBJ2-1, with 12 nucleotides matching TRBD2. In germline, CDR1 is SGHVS, CDR2 FQNEAQ. V was pared by 5 bases and J by 5 bases, with 10 bases of the junction left unmatched. This CDR3 region has 17 residues. The CDR3 protein is CASSPQTSGSSHNEQFF. Written as DNA, the CDR3 is TGTGCCAGCAGCCCACAGACTAGCGGGAGTTCCCACAATGAGCAGTTCTTC.

The chain links TRBV9 to TRBJ2-5, with 8 bases that match TRBD2. Looked up from germline, CDR1 is SGDLS and CDR2 is YYNGEE. V shed 0 bases, J shed 5 bases, and the junction held 3 bases outside the gene matches. CDR3 length: 14 amino acids. The CDR3, as DNA: TGTGCCAGCAGCGTAGAAGCGGGAGATGAGACCCAGTACTTC. This translates into CASSVEAGDETQYF.

The chain has TRBV6-2 or TRBV6-3 and TRBJ2-7; 7 nucleotides align to TRBD2. V shed 2 bases, J shed 7 bases, and the junction held 11 bases outside the gene matches. Germline V gene data show CDR1 as MNHEY and CDR2 as SVGEGT. The CDR3 has 15 amino acids. CDR3 DNA: TGTGCCAGCAGTTACCTCGGGGGAGGGCCGGGTGAGCAGTACTTC. It encodes CASSYLGGGPGEQYF.

The chain links TRBV27 to TRBJ2-7, with TRBD1 identical over 12 bases. After removal of 7 bases from V and 6 bases from J, the junction contained 7 bases not matched to a gene. Germline V lookup: CDR1 MNHEY, CDR2 SMNVEV (reference sequence). This CDR3 spans 14 amino acids. The chain's CDR3 is CASTRGTGGSEQYF. For the CDR3, the DNA is TGTGCCAGCACCCGCGGGACAGGGGGCAGCGAGCAGTACTTC.

V gene TRBV29-1 combines with J gene TRBJ1-2; 8 bases match TRBD1. This CDR3 spans 15 amino acids. Germline CDR1 SQVTM, CDR2 ANQGSEA. Trimming took 3 bases from V and 4 from J; bases not matched to a gene: 10. The CDR3 sequence is CSVDRAGGQTYGYTF. The CDR3 nucleotides are TGCAGCGTTGATAGGGCAGGGGGCCAGACCTATGGCTACACCTTC.

This chain connects TRBV7-6 to TRBJ1-5, with no clear D. Germline V gives CDR1 SGHVS, CDR2 FNYEAQ. The length of the CDR3 is 13 residues. Trimming stripped 5 bases from V and 0 bases from J, with 5 bases between. CDR3: CASSHGSNQPQHF. The CDR3 nucleotides are TGTGCCAGCAGCCACGGTAGCAATCAGCCCCAGCATTTT.

In nucleotides, the CDR3 is TGTGCCAGCAGCCAATTCACAGGGGGCACCGGGGAGCTGTTTTTT. This encodes CASSQFTGGTGELFF. The chain has TRBV14 and TRBJ2-2, with 8 positions matching TRBD1. Germline CDR1 is SGHDN and CDR2 is FVKESK. The CDR3 loop spans 15 amino acids. After removal of 2 bases from V and 4 bases from J, the junction contained 3 bases not matched to a gene.